This T cell receptor (beta chain) derives from a study of blood T cell repertoires in COVID-19. Study-wide context: Sample material is recorded as cDNA or gDNA derived from T cells, B-cell-depleted T cells, or PBMCs.

All recovered Cohort 3 donors got two negative PCRs, got clearance, or saw symptom resolution. TCRdb's table, derived via immunoSEQ multiplex PCR, lists solely in-frame clones and lacks some. Of 200,000 to 250,000 clones in the sample, nearly 90% are singletons; the top ten hold about 10%. Trimming cost V 3 bases and J 11 bases, with 22 bases left between them. Germline V gene sequence: CDR1 MDHEN, CDR2 SYDVKM. The CDR3 loop spans 15 amino acids. The sample was PBMCs or T cells enriched from blood (not recorded which). The V and J genes are TRBV28 and TRBJ1-2; the D gene is possibly TRBD1 (6 bases). This receptor was obtained from a young man who had recovered from COVID-19. The CDR3 nucleotides read TGTGCCAGCAGTTTGCCGCAGGGGAAGGGTACAGGGTACACCTTC. Translating gives CASSLPQGKGTGYTF.